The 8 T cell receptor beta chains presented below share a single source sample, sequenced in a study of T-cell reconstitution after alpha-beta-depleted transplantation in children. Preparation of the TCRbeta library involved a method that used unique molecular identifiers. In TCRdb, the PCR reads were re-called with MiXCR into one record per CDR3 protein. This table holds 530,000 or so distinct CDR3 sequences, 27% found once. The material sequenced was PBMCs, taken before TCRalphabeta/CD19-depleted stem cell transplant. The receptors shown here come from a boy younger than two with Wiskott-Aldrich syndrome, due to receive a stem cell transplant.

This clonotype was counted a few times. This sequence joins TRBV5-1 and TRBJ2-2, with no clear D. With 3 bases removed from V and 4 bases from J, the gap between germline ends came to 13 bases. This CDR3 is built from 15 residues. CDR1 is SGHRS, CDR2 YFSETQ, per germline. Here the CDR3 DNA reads TGCGCCAGCAGCTGGCACCAACTAACCACCGGGGAGCTGTTTTTT. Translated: CASSWHQLTTGELFF.

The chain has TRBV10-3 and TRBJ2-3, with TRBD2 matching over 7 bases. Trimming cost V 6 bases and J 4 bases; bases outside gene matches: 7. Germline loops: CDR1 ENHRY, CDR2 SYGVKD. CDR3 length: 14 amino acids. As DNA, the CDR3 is TGTGCCATCAGCGAGACTAGCCAGCCAGATACGCAGTATTTT. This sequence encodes CAISETSQPDTQYF.

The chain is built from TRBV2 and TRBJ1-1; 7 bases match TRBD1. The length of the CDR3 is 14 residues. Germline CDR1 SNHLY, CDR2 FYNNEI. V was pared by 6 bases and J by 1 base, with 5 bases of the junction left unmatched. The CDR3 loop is CASRPTGANTEAFF. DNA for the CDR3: TGTGCCAGCAGGCCCACAGGGGCGAACACTGAAGCTTTCTTT.

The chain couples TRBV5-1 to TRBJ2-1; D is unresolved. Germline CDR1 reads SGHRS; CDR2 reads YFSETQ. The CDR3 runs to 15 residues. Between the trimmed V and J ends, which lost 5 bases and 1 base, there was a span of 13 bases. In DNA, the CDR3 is TGCGCCAGCAGTCCTCACAGATCTTCCTACAATGAGCAGTTCTTC. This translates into CASSPHRSSYNEQFF.

The CDR3 is CASSTGGTASTDTQYF. The CDR3 coding sequence is TGCGCCAGCAGCACCGGAGGGACAGCTAGCACAGATACGCAGTATTTT. The V call is TRBV5-1, the J call TRBJ2-3; the D gene is possibly TRBD1 (7 bases). CDR3 length: 16 residues. Trimming removed 4 bases at V and 0 bases at J, with 15 bases between. The germline V gene encodes CDR1 SGHRS and CDR2 YFSETQ.

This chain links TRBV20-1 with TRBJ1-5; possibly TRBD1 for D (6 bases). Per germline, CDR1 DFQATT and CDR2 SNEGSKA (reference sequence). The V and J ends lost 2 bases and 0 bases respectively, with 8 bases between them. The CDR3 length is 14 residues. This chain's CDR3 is CSARRTDSNQPQHF. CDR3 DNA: TGCAGTGCTAGACGGACAGATAGCAATCAGCCCCAGCATTTT.

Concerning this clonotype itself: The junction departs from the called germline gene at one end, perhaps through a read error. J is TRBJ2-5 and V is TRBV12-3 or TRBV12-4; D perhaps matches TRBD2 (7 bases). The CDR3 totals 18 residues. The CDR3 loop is CTSSLAGLAGAGRETQYF. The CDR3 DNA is TGTACCAGCAGTTTAGCTGGGCTCGCGGGGGCCGGACGAGAGACCCAGTACTTC.

CDR3 protein: CSASGGRMNTEAFF. The CDR3 nucleotides read TGCAGTGCTAGTGGAGGGCGCATGAACACTGAAGCTTTCTTT. V usage is TRBV20-1 and J usage is TRBJ1-1; D ambiguous. Trimming left V 3 bases short and J 0 bases short, with 11 bases between. The CDR3 covers 14 residues. CDR1 is DFQATT and CDR2 is SNEGSKA in the germline V gene (reference sequence).